This T cell receptor (beta chain) was recovered during a study of T-cell reconstitution after alpha-beta-depleted transplantation in children. Germline V gives CDR1 MNHEY, CDR2 SMNVEV (reference sequence). With 4 bases clipped from V and 9 bases from J, the junction kept 4 bases outside the gene matches. The CDR3 runs to 14 residues. Preparation of the TCRbeta library used unique molecular identifiers. TCRdb used MiXCR to reprocess the PCR reads, holding one entry per CDR3 protein. The sample consists of about 610,000 distinct CDR3 sequences, 8% to 11% of them appearing once. This clonotype came up many times.

Sequenced here: PBMCs from the stem cell graft donor, sampled from the stem cell graft. The clonotype originates from a human donor who donated a stem cell graft to a child with acute myeloid leukemia. The rearrangement joins TRBV27 to TRBJ2-1; 12 bases fit TRBD1. The CDR3: CASSWGQGAGEQFF. The CDR3 region has the DNA TGTGCCAGCAGTTGGGGACAGGGGGCCGGTGAGCAGTTCTTC.